One T cell receptor (beta chain) is described in this entry. This specimen belongs to a study of blood T cell repertoires in COVID-19. The table came from immunoSEQ multiplex PCR; TCRdb's copy has only in-frame clones and leaves some out. The repertoire has roughly 150,000 clones, 84% of them found once; the top ten carry around 2.7%. The sequence was obtained from a woman older than 75 with COVID-19, enrolled during active disease. The sequenced material came from peripheral blood.

The CDR3 is CASSLTGGTEAFF. The DNA for the CDR3 is TGTGCCAGCAGTCTGACAGGGGGCACTGAAGCTTTCTTT. The gene calls are TRBV2 and TRBJ1-1, with 9 positions matching TRBD1. This CDR3 region has 13 residues. In germline, CDR1 is SNHLY, CDR2 FYNNEI. Germline trimming cut 5 bases from V and 4 bases from J; bases unmatched to any gene: 2.